A selection of T cell receptor beta chains follows, all from one sample in a study of shared clonotypes between healthy human individuals. Clones were sequenced by immunoSEQ multiplex PCR, and TCRdb holds only the in-frame ones, with some missing. Of millions of clones in the sample, 95% are singletons; the top ten hold 0.13%. Sequenced sample: naive CD4+ T cells sorted from blood. Receptor source: a man younger than 35 in good health. CDR3s include the opening cysteine and the closing phenylalanine or tryptophan. A D gene is named only where the DNA matches it firmly. Rows give clone size only sometimes, using once, few, many, or a class for an expanded clone.

>TRBJ2-7|-|TRBV12-2|-
CASRLGVGLWYEQYF
TGTGCAAGTCGCTTAGGTGTAGGTCTTTGGTACGAGCAGTACTTC
>TRBJ1-1|-|TRBV4-1|-
CASSQLIPLNTEAFF
TGCGCCAGCAGCCAACTGATCCCATTGAACACTGAAGCTTTCTTT
>TRBJ1-4|TRBD1|TRBV6-1|once
CASSEQGRDEKLFF
TGTGCCAGCAGCGAACAGGGGAGGGATGAAAAACTGTTTTTT
>TRBJ1-1|-|TRBV11-1|-
CASSPQGNTEAFF
TGTGCCAGCAGCCCCCAGGGGAACACTGAAGCTTTCTTT
>TRBJ2-7|TRBD1|TRBV27|-
CASSPDRTFSYEQYF
TGTGCCAGCAGTCCGGACAGGACGTTCTCCTACGAGCAGTACTTC
>TRBJ1-5|-|TRBV28|-
CASSLFTGSYSNQPQHF
TGTGCCAGCAGTTTATTTACCGGGTCGTATAGCAATCAGCCCCAGCATTTT
>TRBJ2-7|-|TRBV7-2|-
CASSLGRGVNYEQYF
TGTGCCAGCAGCTTAGGGCGGGGTGTGAACTACGAGCAGTACTTC
>TRBJ1-4|-|TRBV5-1|-
CASSLGARTYEKLFF
TGCGCCAGCAGCTTGGGTGCCAGGACTTATGAAAAACTGTTTTTT
>TRBJ2-2|TRBD1|TRBV13|-
CASSLGLRQGATGELFF
TGTGCCAGCAGCTTAGGCCTAAGACAGGGGGCGACCGGGGAGCTGTTTTTT
>TRBJ1-1|-|TRBV6-1|-
CASSDGVANTEAFF
TGTGCCAGCAGTGATGGGGTGGCGAACACTGAAGCTTTCTTT
>TRBJ1-6|-|TRBV19|-
CASRGSVTVNSPLHF
TGTGCCAGTAGGGGATCGGTGACGGTTAATTCACCCCTCCACTTT
>TRBJ1-4|-|TRBV19|-
CASRTGTTNEKLFF
TGTGCCAGTAGGACAGGCACAACTAATGAAAAACTGTTTTTT
>TRBJ1-2|-|TRBV5-6|-
CASSFGERGGYTF
TGTGCCAGCAGCTTCGGGGAAAGGGGAGGCTACACCTTC
>TRBJ2-5|-|TRBV4-3|-
CASSQEGKETQYF
TGCGCCAGCAGCCAAGAAGGTAAGGAGACCCAGTACTTC
>TRBJ2-2|-|TRBV7-9|-
CASSIDTGELFF
TGTGCCAGCAGCATTGACACCGGGGAGCTGTTTTTT
>TRBJ2-7|-|TRBV30|-
CAWRGTGVVYEQYF
TGTGCCTGGAGAGGTACTGGGGTTGTCTACGAGCAGTACTTC
>TRBJ1-5|-|TRBV28|-
CASSLLQGSNQPQHF
TGTGCCAGCAGTTTATTACAGGGTAGCAATCAGCCCCAGCATTTT
>TRBJ1-4|-|TRBV7-6|once
CASSLAGGPNEKLFF
TGTGCCAGCAGCTTAGCGGGAGGTCCTAATGAAAAACTGTTTTTT
>TRBJ2-3|-|TRBV11-2|-
CASRKSDTQYF
TGTGCCAGCCGAAAATCAGATACGCAGTATTTT
>TRBJ2-7|TRBD2|TRBV29-1|-
CSVDAGGSSYEQYF
TGCAGCGTTGATGCGGGGGGATCTTCCTACGAGCAGTACTTC
>TRBJ1-1|-|TRBV19|-
CASTPGGMNTEAFF
TGTGCCAGTACACCCGGCGGGATGAACACTGAAGCTTTCTTT
>TRBJ1-4|-|TRBV21-1|-
CASSKLRTGQLTTNEKLFF
TGTGCCAGCAGCAAGCTCCGGACAGGGCAACTTACAACTAATGAAAAACTGTTTTTT
>TRBJ2-1|TRBD2|TRBV9|-
CASSVSASGGIYNEQFF
TGTGCCAGCAGCGTATCAGCTAGCGGGGGAATCTACAATGAGCAGTTCTTC
>TRBJ1-2|-|TRBV5-1|-
CASSLKGDEFNGYTF
TGCGCCAGCAGCTTGAAAGGGGATGAATTTAATGGCTACACCTTC
>TRBJ2-5|-|TRBV28|-
CASTPGLGALQETQYF
TGTGCCAGCACCCCGGGTCTCGGGGCCTTACAAGAGACCCAGTACTTC
>TRBJ2-1|-|TRBV11-2|-
CASSLYTTLIYNEQFF
TGTGCCAGCAGCTTATATACGACACTTATATACAATGAGCAGTTCTTC
>TRBJ1-1|TRBD1|TRBV6-4|-
CASKVGTGEDYTEAFF
TGTGCCAGCAAGGTGGGGACAGGGGAAGATTACACTGAAGCTTTCTTT
>TRBJ2-7|TRBD1|TRBV28|-
CASSLPLGQGSSYEQYF
TGTGCCAGCAGCCTCCCTCTGGGACAGGGAAGCTCCTACGAGCAGTACTTC
>TRBJ1-5|-|TRBV30|-
CAWSVAGGEQPQHF
TGTGCCTGGAGTGTAGCGGGGGGGGAACAGCCCCAGCATTTT
>TRBJ1-5|-|TRBV15|-
CATEGGGGNQPQHF
TGTGCCACCGAGGGCGGAGGGGGCAATCAGCCCCAGCATTTT
>TRBJ1-4|TRBD1|TRBV6-5|-
CASSYATGAGEKLFF
TGTGCCAGCAGTTACGCGACAGGGGCAGGCGAAAAACTGTTTTTT
>TRBJ2-1|TRBD2|TRBV5-1|once
CASSVGLAGEQFF
TGCGCCAGCAGCGTGGGACTAGCGGGTGAGCAGTTCTTC
>TRBJ1-2|TRBD1|TRBV7-9|once
CASSFSGTEPGYTF
TGTGCCAGCAGCTTTTCCGGGACAGAGCCTGGCTACACCTTC
>TRBJ1-3|-|TRBV15|-
CATSRDVQGGSGNTIYF
TGTGCCACCAGCAGAGATGTACAGGGCGGCTCTGGAAACACCATATATTTT
>TRBJ1-5|-|TRBV18|-
CASSAGNGQPQHF
TGTGCCAGCTCAGCAGGGAATGGACAGCCCCAGCATTTT
>TRBJ1-5|TRBD1|TRBV9|-
CASSRTQGGQPQHF
TGTGCCAGCAGCAGAACACAGGGGGGACAGCCCCAGCATTTT
>TRBJ2-5|TRBD1|TRBV7-6|-
CASSLGTGKVETQYF
TGTGCCAGCAGCTTAGGGACAGGGAAGGTTGAGACCCAGTACTTC
>TRBJ1-2|-|TRBV30|-
CAWTQEGFYGYTF
TGTGCCTGGACCCAGGAGGGTTTTTATGGCTACACCTTC
>TRBJ1-3|-|TRBV7-9|-
CASSSTGLGNTIYF
TGTGCCAGCAGTTCAACGGGCCTTGGGAACACCATATATTTT
>TRBJ2-1|TRBD2|TRBV18|-
CASSPPIASGLYNEQFF
TGTGCCAGCTCACCACCGATCGCTAGCGGGCTATACAATGAGCAGTTCTTC
>TRBJ2-7|-|TRBV5-1|-
CASSLQETGEQYF
TGCGCCAGCAGCTTACAGGAGACGGGCGAGCAGTACTTC
>TRBJ2-5|-|TRBV7-8|-
CASSTGRAQYF
TGTGCCAGCAGTACAGGTCGGGCCCAGTACTTC
>TRBJ1-2|TRBD1|TRBV6-5|-
CASSATGQGVYGYTF
TGTGCCAGCAGCGCTACCGGACAGGGCGTCTATGGCTACACCTTC
>TRBJ1-2|-|TRBV25-1|-
CASSGLTQGSLDYGYTF
TGTGCCAGCAGTGGATTGACACAGGGCTCATTGGACTATGGCTACACCTTC
>TRBJ2-2|-|TRBV7-8|-
CASSLVLVGTGELFF
TGTGCCAGCAGCTTAGTCCTAGTGGGGACCGGGGAGCTGTTTTTT
>TRBJ1-5|-|TRBV7-2|-
CASSLAWQNQPQHF
TGTGCCAGCAGCTTAGCGTGGCAGAATCAGCCCCAGCATTTT
>TRBJ1-2|-|TRBV6-6|-
CASSFANSNYGYTF
TGTGCCAGCAGTTTTGCAAACTCTAACTATGGCTACACCTTC
>TRBJ2-2|TRBD2|TRBV7-9|-
CASSSPTSVNTGELFF
TGTGCCAGCAGCTCGCCAACTAGCGTGAACACCGGGGAGCTGTTTTTT
>TRBJ1-1|TRBD1|TRBV18|-
CASSPATGLNTEAFF
TGTGCCAGCTCACCTGCGACAGGGCTGAACACTGAAGCTTTCTTT
>TRBJ2-3|-|TRBV25-1|-
CASSAPDLSTSTDTQYF
TGTGCCAGCAGTGCTCCTGACTTGAGCACTAGCACAGATACGCAGTATTTT
>TRBJ2-3|-|TRBV7-3|-
CASSLGLSTDTQYF
TGTGCCAGCAGCTTAGGTTTGAGCACAGATACGCAGTATTTT
>TRBJ1-2|-|TRBV5-4|-
CASSLGVRYGYTF
TGTGCCAGCAGCTTGGGGGTTCGGTATGGCTACACCTTC
>TRBJ1-6|-|TRBV10-2|-
CASNSAGSGRWGSYNSPLHF
TGCGCCAGCAACAGTGCAGGTTCCGGACGATGGGGCTCCTATAATTCACCCCTCCACTTT
>TRBJ2-5|TRBD1|TRBV7-9|-
CASSFGQGGRETQYF
TGTGCCAGCAGCTTCGGACAGGGTGGACGGGAGACCCAGTACTTC
>TRBJ2-5|-|TRBV2|-
CASSEPWEKETQYF
TGTGCCAGCAGTGAGCCCTGGGAAAAAGAGACCCAGTACTTC
>TRBJ2-3|-|TRBV11-2|-
CASRFIYPDTQYF
TGTGCCAGCAGATTTATATACCCAGATACGCAGTATTTT
>TRBJ2-4|TRBD1|TRBV6-1|once
CASSEGQANIQYF
TGTGCCAGCAGCGAGGGACAGGCAAACATTCAGTACTTC